These 20 T cell receptor beta chains came from one sample sequenced in a study of identical twins. MiXCR was run by TCRdb on the 5' RACE reads, yielding one entry per CDR3 protein. The table has hundreds of thousands of distinct CDR3 sequences, about 18% seen once; the top ten hold roughly 13%. This sample was shared with a second study, whose subject was T cells expressing NK-cell markers.

Sequenced: PBMCs. These receptors originate from a young woman in good health.

The chain couples TRBV20-1 to TRBJ2-3; 8 nucleotides align to TRBD2. CDR3 length: 16 residues. The germline CDR1 and CDR2 sequences are DFQATT and SNEGSKA (reference sequence). V lost 0 bases and J lost 1; bases outside the gene matches: 6. CDR3 coding DNA: TGCAGTGCTAGAGAAGGGGAGCGGGGGCGCACAGATACGCAGTATTTT. It translates to CSAREGERGRTDTQYF.

This chain connects TRBV12-5 to TRBJ2-3; no definite D call. V dropped 3 bases and J dropped 3 bases, with 4 bases sitting between them. The CDR3 length is 12 residues. Germline V CDR1 and CDR2: LGHNT, FRNRAP. CDR3 protein: CASGLLTDTQYF. CDR3 in DNA: TGTGCTAGTGGTTTACTAACAGATACGCAGTATTTT.

This clonotype was found many times. The CDR3: CASSPPLAVISTDTQYF. In nucleotides, the CDR3 is TGTGCCAGCAGCCCCCCCCTAGCGGTAATTAGCACAGATACGCAGTATTTT. The V and J genes are TRBV12-3 or TRBV12-4 and TRBJ2-3; 7 bases are a match to TRBD2. V dropped 6 bases and J dropped 0; count of bases not matched to a gene: 12. The CDR3 runs to 17 residues.

This clonotype appeared a few times. The V gene is TRBV7-2, the J gene TRBJ2-1; no clear D gene. The CDR3 loop spans 12 amino acids. The germline CDR1 and CDR2 sequences are SGHTA and FQGNSA. V gave up 1 base and J gave up 11 bases, with 9 bases separating them. For the CDR3, the DNA is TGTGCCAGCAGCTTAGATCGCCAAAAGCAGTTCTTC. Its translation is CASSLDRQKQFF.

On this clonotype itself: An end of the junction does not agree with germline; a read error may underlie this. The chain has TRBV6-2 or TRBV6-3 and TRBJ2-7; 12 bases match TRBD2. The germline gives CDR1 MNHEY, CDR2 SVGEGT. The CDR3 loop spans 14 amino acids. The CDR3 here is CASSSTLAGGMFHF. The CDR3 DNA is TGTGCCAGCAGCTCAACTCTAGCGGGAGGGATGTTCCATTTC.

This clonotype was found a few times. The V and J genes are TRBV10-3 and TRBJ2-2, with D possibly TRBD1 on 5 matching bases. The CDR3 has 15 amino acids. Trimming took off 6 bases at V and 5 bases at J, with 16 bases between the two ends. Germline V CDR1 and CDR2: ENHRY, SYGVKD. CDR3 residues: CAIRGSAGMTGELFF. The CDR3 DNA follows: TGTGCCATCAGAGGTTCGGCAGGGATGACCGGGGAGCTGTTTTTT.

This clonotype was seen a handful of times. V gene TRBV2 combines with J gene TRBJ1-5, with 7 bases fitting TRBD1. This CDR3 has 13 amino acids. Germline CDR1 and CDR2: SNHLY and FYNNEI. The ends lost 5 bases at V and 10 bases at J; junction bases unmatched: 8. The CDR3 protein is CASSYTGDLPQHF. DNA for the CDR3: TGTGCCAGCAGTTATACAGGGGACCTACCCCAGCATTTT.

This clonotype turned up a few times. J is TRBJ2-2 and V is TRBV10-1; D remains ambiguous. Per germline, CDR1 WNHNN and CDR2 SYGVQD (reference sequence). Trimming took off 0 bases at V and 10 bases at J, with 9 bases between the two ends. There are 13 residues in the CDR3. The CDR3 nucleotides read TGCGCCAGCAGTGAGTCTGCCGGCGCGGAGCTGTTTTTT. Protein sequence: CASSESAGAELFF.

This clonotype occurred many times. The J gene is TRBJ2-7, the V gene TRBV2, with 8 bases lining up with TRBD1. Germline assignment: CDR1 SNHLY and CDR2 FYNNEI. V was clipped by 3 bases and J by 4 bases; unmatched bases: 5. The CDR3 has 14 amino acids. The CDR3 loop reads CASSDSQGAYEQYF. CDR3 DNA: TGTGCCAGCAGTGATAGCCAGGGGGCTTACGAGCAGTACTTC. The complete variable domain, with remaining parts taken from reference TRBV2 and TRBJ2-7, reads EPEVTQTPSHQVTQMGQEVILRCVPISNHLYFYWYRQILGQKVEFLVSFYNNEISEKSEIFDDQFSVERPDGSNFTLKIRSTKLEDSAMYFCASSDSQGAYEQYFGPGTRLTVT.

Ten or more counts support this clonotype. This chain connects TRBV6-1 to TRBJ2-3, with a tentative D call TRBD2 (5 bases). Germline lookup yields CDR1 MNHNS and CDR2 SASEGT. The CDR3 runs 14 residues. Trimming removed 5 bases from V and 0 bases from J, with 9 bases in between. CDR3 sequence reads: CASSKGASTDTQYF. The CDR3 nucleotides are TGTGCCAGCAGTAAGGGAGCTAGCACAGATACGCAGTATTTT.

This chain links TRBV20-1 with TRBJ2-4; 8 bases map to TRBD2. CDR3 size: 15 residues. The V segment lost 1 base and the J segment 8 bases; nucleotides outside the gene matches: 10. Germline V gene data show CDR1 as DFQATT and CDR2 as SNEGSKA (reference sequence). The CDR3, as DNA: TGCAGTGCTAGAGTTGCGGGAGGCACACGGGACATTCAGTACTTC. Its translation: CSARVAGGTRDIQYF.

The chain is built from TRBV27 and TRBJ2-1; D is perhaps TRBD1 or TRBD2 (5 bases each). Germline CDR1 is MNHEY and CDR2 is SMNVEV (reference sequence). The CDR3 is 14 residues long. The ends were cut back, 3 bases at V and 9 bases at J, with 15 bases in the middle. DNA of the CDR3: TGTGCCAGCAGTTTGAGGGGATACGCGTCTGAGCAGTTCTTC. Amino acids: CASSLRGYASEQFF.

This clonotype was detected only a few times. This chain joins TRBV5-1 and TRBJ2-5; possible D gene TRBD1, 6 bases. The CDR3 sequence is 14 residues long. The germline gives CDR1 SGHRS, CDR2 YFSETQ. The V and J ends lost 7 bases and 10 bases respectively, with 23 bases between them. The CDR3 nucleotides are TGCGCCAGCTCCCCGTCCGGGACACACGTCGACCAGTACTTC. Its protein is CASSPSGTHVDQYF.

This clonotype was counted only a few times. This chain connects TRBV5-1 to TRBJ2-2; 12 positions match TRBD2. Germline loops: CDR1 SGHRS, CDR2 YFSETQ. V lost 5 bases and J lost 4; bases outside the gene matches: 6. The CDR3 runs 16 residues. CDR3 region: CASRQTSGSRTGELFF. The CDR3 nucleotides are TGCGCCAGCAGGCAGACTAGCGGGAGTCGCACCGGGGAGCTGTTTTTT.

This chain links TRBV11-2 with TRBJ2-1; D unresolved. Trimming took 4 bases from V and 5 from J, leaving 15 bases between them. The germline CDR1 and CDR2 sequences are SGHAT and FQNNGV. The CDR3 loop spans 15 amino acids. CDR3 nucleotide sequence: TGTGCCAGCAGCTCCCAACGGAGACTGAACAATGAGCAGTTCTTC. Encoded protein: CASSSQRRLNNEQFF. Looking up the rest from reference TRBV11-2 and TRBJ2-1 gives the full variable domain: EAGVAQSPRYKIIEKRQSVAFWCNPISGHATLYWYQQILGQGPKLLIQFQNNGVVDDSQLPKDRFSAERLKGVDSTLKIQPAKLEDSAVYLCASSSQRRLNNEQFFGPGTRLTVL.

The chain links TRBV6-2 or TRBV6-3 to TRBJ2-1; the match to TRBD2 covers 9 bases. This CDR3 region has 16 residues. Germline V gene sequence: CDR1 MNHEY, CDR2 SVGEGT. V lost 2 bases, J lost 5 bases, and 7 bases stayed unmatched. The CDR3 loop is CASSYGRRGGHNEQFF. CDR3 sequence (DNA): TGTGCCAGCAGTTACGGAAGGCGGGGGGGCCACAATGAGCAGTTCTTC.

A remark on this clonotype: At one end the junction does not follow the germline gene, possibly because of a read error. The V gene is TRBV20-1, the J gene TRBJ2-1, with 11 bases that match TRBD2. CDR3 size: 13 residues. CDR1 DFQATT and CDR2 SNEGSKA come from the germline V gene (reference sequence). The CDR3 coding sequence is TGCAGTACTAGCGGGAGCTGGTTGAATGAGCAGTTCTTC. The encoded protein is CSTSGSWLNEQFF.

The chain employs TRBV5-1 and TRBJ2-2, with TRBD2 matching 10 bases. The CDR3 sequence is 18 residues long. Germline V lookup: CDR1 SGHRS, CDR2 YFSETQ. V shed 3 bases and J 5 bases; nucleotides not matched to a gene: 13. CDR3 sequence: CASSSPLLAGALTGELFF. The CDR3 DNA reads TGCGCCAGCAGCTCGCCCCTTCTAGCGGGGGCCTTGACCGGGGAGCTGTTTTTT.

Only a few counts were recorded for this clonotype. The chain couples TRBV5-6 to TRBJ2-3; D call uncertain. This CDR3 is 14 amino acids long. Per germline, CDR1 SGHDT and CDR2 YYEEEE. Trimming pared 5 bases from V and 6 bases from J, leaving 16 bases between. CDR3 in amino acids: CASRLFGSRDTQYF. CDR3 in DNA: TGTGCCAGCAGGCTTTTTGGTAGCAGGGATACGCAGTATTTT.

This clonotype was found a few times. CDR3 bases: TGTGCCAGCAGCTTACTAAACAGGGGATACGAGACCCAGTACTTC. It translates to CASSLLNRGYETQYF. V and J are TRBV7-9 and TRBJ2-5; 7 bases are a match to TRBD1. J gave up 5 bases and V 2 bases, and 8 bases lay outside the gene matches. Germline values: CDR1 SEHNR, CDR2 FQNEAQ (reference sequence). This CDR3 has 15 residues.